This TCR beta chain comes out of a study of patients and donors after allogeneic stem cell transplantation (TCRdb year 2020). In the case of this clonotype: Its specific antigen is unknown. No base quality values were provided; no much bigger clone lies one nucleotide off.

For CDR1 and CDR2, the germline V gene lists MNHEY and SVGEGT. The CDR3 holds 15 amino acids from the cysteine to the phenylalanine. Kept here is only the CDR3 DNA, which spans 45 bases and is read in frame from base 1. Compared with germline, V lacks 5 bases and J lacks 7 bases; bases without a gene match: 12. Library generation was performed with RT-PCR. These reads were obtained on a NextSeq 550. TCRdb redid the processing of the public reads, applying fastp at Q25 and MiXCR, and retained in-frame beta chains. Rows matching on CDR3 protein sequence are summarized as one entry with the most common DNA and genes. This sample is represented by about a million distinct CDR3 sequences; more than 15% of them were singletons. The top ten hold around 6% of the sample.

The chain is assembled from TRBV6-2 or TRBV6-3 and TRBJ2-7; 9 of the junction bases match TRBD1. Sequencing was done on a sample of blood, either unsorted or a sorted T cell fraction (not recorded which). The receptor's source is a human donor who was either an allogeneic HSCT recipient or a stem cell or donor lymphocyte infusion donor (not recorded which). It is not recorded whose cells these are; they may come from a transplant donor. The base sequence is TGTGCCAGCAGTCGCCCGGGACAGGGCCTCTCAGAGCAGTACTTC. Its protein reads: CASSRPGQGLSEQYF.